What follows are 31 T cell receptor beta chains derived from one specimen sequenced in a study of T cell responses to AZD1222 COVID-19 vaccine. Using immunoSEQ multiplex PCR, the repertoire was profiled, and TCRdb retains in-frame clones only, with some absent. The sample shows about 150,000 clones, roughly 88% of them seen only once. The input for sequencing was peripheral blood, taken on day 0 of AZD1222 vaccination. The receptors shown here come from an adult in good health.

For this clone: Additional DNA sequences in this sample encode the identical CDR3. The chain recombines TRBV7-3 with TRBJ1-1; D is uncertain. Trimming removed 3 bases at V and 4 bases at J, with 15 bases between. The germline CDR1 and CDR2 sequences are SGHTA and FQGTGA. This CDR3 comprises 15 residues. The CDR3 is CASSLDRARSTEAFF. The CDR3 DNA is TGTGCCAGCAGCTTGGATAGGGCTCGGAGCACTGAAGCTTTCTTT.

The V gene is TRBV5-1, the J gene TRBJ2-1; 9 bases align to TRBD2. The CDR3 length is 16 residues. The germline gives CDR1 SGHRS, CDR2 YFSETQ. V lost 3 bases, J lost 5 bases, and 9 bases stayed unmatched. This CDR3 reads CASSSLTSGHNNEQFF. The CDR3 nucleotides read TGCGCCAGCAGCTCTCTAACTAGCGGGCACAACAATGAGCAGTTCTTC.

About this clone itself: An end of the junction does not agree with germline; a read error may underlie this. The CDR3 reads CGTGVSSGNTIYF. The CDR3 DNA is TGCGGGACAGGGGTATCCTCTGGAAACACCATATATTTT. The chain links TRBV6-5 to TRBJ1-3, with 10 bases identical to TRBD1. The CDR3 has 13 amino acids. CDR1 MNHEY and CDR2 SVGAGI come from the germline V gene.

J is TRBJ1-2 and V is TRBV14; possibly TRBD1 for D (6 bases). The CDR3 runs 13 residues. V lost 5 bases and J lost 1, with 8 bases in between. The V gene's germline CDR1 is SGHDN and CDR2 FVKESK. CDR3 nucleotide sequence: TGTGCCAGCAGCGTACAGGGTAACTATGGCTACACCTTC. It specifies CASSVQGNYGYTF.

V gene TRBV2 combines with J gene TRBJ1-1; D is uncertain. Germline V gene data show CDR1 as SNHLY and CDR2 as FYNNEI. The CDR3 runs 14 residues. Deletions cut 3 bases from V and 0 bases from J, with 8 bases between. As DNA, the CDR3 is TGTGCCAGCAGTGAGAATGGTATGAACACTGAAGCTTTCTTT. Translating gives CASSENGMNTEAFF.

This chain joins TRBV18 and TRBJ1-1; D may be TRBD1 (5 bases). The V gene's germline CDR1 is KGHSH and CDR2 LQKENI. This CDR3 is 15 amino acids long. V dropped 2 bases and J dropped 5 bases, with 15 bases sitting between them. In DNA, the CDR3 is TGTGCCAGCTCACCAGCAGCCGGGACGAGGACTGAAGCTTTCTTT. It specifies CASSPAAGTRTEAFF.

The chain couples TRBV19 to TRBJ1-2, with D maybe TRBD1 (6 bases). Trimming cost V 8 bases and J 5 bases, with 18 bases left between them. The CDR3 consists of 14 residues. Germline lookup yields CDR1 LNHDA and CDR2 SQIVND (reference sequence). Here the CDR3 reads CASASGTQGYGYTF. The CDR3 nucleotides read TGTGCCAGTGCCTCGGGAACACAGGGTTATGGCTACACCTTC.

The CDR3: CASRRQEPYEQYF. The CDR3 region has the DNA TGTGCCAGCAGACGGCAGGAGCCCTACGAGCAGTACTTC. The rearrangement joins TRBV2 to TRBJ2-7; D call uncertain. V lost 6 bases and J lost 2, with 11 bases in between. The CDR3 runs to 13 residues. Per the germline V gene, CDR1 is SNHLY and CDR2 is FYNNEI.

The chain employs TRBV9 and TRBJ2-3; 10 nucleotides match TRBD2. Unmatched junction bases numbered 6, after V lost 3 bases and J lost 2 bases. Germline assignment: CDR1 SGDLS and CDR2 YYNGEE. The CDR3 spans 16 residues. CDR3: CASSAGLAAFTDTQYF. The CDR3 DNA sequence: TGTGCCAGCAGCGCAGGACTAGCGGCTTTCACAGATACGCAGTATTTT.

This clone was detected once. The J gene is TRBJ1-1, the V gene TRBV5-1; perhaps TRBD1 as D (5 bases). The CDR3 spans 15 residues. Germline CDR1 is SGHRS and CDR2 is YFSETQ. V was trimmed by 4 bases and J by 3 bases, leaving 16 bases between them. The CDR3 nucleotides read TGCGCCAGCAGCCTCTACGGGGGTATGGACACTGAAGCTTTCTTT. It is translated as CASSLYGGMDTEAFF.

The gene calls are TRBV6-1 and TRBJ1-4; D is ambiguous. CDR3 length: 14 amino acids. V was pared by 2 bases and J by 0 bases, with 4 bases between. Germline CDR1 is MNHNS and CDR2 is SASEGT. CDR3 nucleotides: TGTGCCAGCAGTGAACGGGCAACTAATGAAAAACTGTTTTTT. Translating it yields CASSERATNEKLFF.

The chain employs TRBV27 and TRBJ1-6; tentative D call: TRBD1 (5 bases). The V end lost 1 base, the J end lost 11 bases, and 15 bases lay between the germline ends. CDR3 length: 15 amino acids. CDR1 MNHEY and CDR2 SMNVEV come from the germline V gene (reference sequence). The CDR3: CASSLLGGSRTPLHF. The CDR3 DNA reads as TGTGCCAGCAGTTTATTGGGGGGGTCTAGGACACCCCTCCACTTT.

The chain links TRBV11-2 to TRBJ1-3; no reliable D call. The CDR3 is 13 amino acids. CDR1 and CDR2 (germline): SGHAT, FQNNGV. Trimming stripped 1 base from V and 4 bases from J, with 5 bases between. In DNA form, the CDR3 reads TGTGCCAGCAGCTTAGCGGGCGGAAACACCATATATTTT. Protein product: CASSLAGGNTIYF.

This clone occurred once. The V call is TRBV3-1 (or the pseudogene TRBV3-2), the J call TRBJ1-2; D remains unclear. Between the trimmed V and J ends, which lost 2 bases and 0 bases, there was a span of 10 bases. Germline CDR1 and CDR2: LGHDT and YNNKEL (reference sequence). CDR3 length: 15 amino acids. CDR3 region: CASSQSLGANYGYTF. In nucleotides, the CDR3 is TGTGCCAGCAGCCAATCTCTGGGCGCTAACTATGGCTACACCTTC.

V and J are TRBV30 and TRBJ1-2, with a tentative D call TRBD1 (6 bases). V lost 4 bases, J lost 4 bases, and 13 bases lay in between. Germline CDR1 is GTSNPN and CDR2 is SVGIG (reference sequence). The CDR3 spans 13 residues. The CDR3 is CAWTPGVGYGYTF. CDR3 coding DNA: TGTGCCTGGACCCCAGGGGTTGGCTATGGCTACACCTTC.

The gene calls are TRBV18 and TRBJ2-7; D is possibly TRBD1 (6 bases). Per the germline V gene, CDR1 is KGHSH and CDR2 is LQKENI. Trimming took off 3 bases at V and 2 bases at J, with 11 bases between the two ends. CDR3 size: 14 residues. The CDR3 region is CASSPPGQPYEQYF. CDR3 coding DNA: TGTGCCAGCTCACCGCCTGGACAGCCCTACGAGCAGTACTTC.

In nucleotides, the CDR3 is TGCGCCACCCGGGGGACAGGAGGGAGTGGAGAGCAGTACTTC. Amino acid sequence: CATRGTGGSGEQYF. The chain employs TRBV5-1 and TRBJ2-7; 8 nucleotides agree with TRBD1. V lost 9 bases and J lost 7; bases outside the gene matches: 15. CDR1 SGHRS and CDR2 YFSETQ come from the germline V gene. The CDR3 length is 14 residues.

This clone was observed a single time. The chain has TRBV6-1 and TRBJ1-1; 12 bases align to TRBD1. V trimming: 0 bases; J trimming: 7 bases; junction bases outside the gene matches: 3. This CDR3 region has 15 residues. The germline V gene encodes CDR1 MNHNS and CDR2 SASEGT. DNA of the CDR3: TGTGCCAGCAGTGAAGCCGGGACAGGGGGCAGTGAAGCTTTCTTT. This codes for CASSEAGTGGSEAFF.

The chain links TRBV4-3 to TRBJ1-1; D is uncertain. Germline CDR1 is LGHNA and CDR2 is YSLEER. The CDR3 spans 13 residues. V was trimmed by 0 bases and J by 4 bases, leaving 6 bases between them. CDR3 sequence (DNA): TGCGCCAGCAGCCAAGATGGAGGCACTGAAGCTTTCTTT. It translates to CASSQDGGTEAFF.

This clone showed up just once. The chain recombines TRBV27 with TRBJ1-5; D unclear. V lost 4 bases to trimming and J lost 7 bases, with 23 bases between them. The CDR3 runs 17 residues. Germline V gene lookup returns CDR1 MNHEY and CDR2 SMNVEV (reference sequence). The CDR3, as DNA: TGTGCCAGCAGTTCGGGCATAGAAGGCACAGCGATCCAGCCCCAGCATTTT. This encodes CASSSGIEGTAIQPQHF.

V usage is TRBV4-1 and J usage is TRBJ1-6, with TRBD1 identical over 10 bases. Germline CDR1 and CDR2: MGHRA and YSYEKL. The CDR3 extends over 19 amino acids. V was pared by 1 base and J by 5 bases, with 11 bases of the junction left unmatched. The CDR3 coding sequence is TGCGCCAGCAGCCAAGCTGGACCGGGACAGGGGAGAGATAATTCACCCCTCCACTTT. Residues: CASSQAGPGQGRDNSPLHF.

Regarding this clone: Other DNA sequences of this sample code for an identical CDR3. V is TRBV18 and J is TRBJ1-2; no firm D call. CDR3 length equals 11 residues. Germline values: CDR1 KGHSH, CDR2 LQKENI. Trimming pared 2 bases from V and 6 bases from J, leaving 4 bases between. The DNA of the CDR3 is TGTGCCAGCTCACCAGGAGATGGCTACACCTTC. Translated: CASSPGDGYTF.

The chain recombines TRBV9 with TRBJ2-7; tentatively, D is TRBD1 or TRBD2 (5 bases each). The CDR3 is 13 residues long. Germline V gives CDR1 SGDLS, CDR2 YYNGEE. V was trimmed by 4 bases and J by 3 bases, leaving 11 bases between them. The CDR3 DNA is TGTGCCAGCAGCACTCGGGACGGCTACGAGCAGTACTTC. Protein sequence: CASSTRDGYEQYF. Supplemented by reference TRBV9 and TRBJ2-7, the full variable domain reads DSGVTQTPKHLITATGQRVTLRCSPRSGDLSVYWYQQSLDQGLQFLIQYYNGEERAKGNILERFSAQQFPDLHSELNLSSLELGDSALYFCASSTRDGYEQYFGPGTRLTVT.

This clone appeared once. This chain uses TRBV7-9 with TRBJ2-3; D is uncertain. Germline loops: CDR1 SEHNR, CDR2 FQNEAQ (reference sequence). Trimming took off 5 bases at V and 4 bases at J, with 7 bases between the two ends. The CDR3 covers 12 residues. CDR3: CASSPPPDTQYF. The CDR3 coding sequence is TGTGCCAGCAGCCCCCCCCCAGATACGCAGTATTTT.

Here the CDR3 reads CASSQLVGNTSPLHF. In DNA, the CDR3 is TGTGCCAGCAGCCAACTTGTCGGAAACACTTCACCCCTCCACTTT. V and J are TRBV14 and TRBJ1-6, with no clear D. The CDR3 runs 15 residues. Germline assignment: CDR1 SGHDN and CDR2 FVKESK. Trimming shortened V by 2 bases and J by 9 bases, and 14 bases separated the two germline ends.

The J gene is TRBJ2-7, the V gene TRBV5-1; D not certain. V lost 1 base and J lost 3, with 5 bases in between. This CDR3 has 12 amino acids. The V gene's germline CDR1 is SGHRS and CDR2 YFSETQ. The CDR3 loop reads CASSLNIYEQYF. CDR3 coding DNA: TGCGCCAGCAGCTTGAACATCTACGAGCAGTACTTC.

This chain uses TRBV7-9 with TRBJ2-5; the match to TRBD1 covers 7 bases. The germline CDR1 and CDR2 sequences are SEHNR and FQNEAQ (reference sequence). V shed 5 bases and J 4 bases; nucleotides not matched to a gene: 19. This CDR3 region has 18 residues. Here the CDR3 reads CASSGDRVLLVPPETQYF. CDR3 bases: TGTGCCAGCAGCGGCGACAGGGTGCTCTTGGTACCCCCAGAGACCCAGTACTTC.

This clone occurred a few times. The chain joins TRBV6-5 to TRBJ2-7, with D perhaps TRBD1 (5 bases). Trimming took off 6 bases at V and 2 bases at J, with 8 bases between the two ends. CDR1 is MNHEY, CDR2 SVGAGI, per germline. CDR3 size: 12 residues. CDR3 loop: CASRTDPYEQYF. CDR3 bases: TGTGCCAGCAGGACAGACCCCTACGAGCAGTACTTC.

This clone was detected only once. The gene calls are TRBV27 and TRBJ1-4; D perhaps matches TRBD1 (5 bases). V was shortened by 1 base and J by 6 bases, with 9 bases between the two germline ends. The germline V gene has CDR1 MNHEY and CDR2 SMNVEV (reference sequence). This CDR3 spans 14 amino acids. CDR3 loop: CASSLYARDEKLFF. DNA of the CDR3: TGTGCCAGCAGTTTATATGCCAGGGATGAAAAACTGTTTTTT. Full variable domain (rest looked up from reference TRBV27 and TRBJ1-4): EAQVTQNPRYLITVTGKKLTVTCSQNMNHEYMSWYRQDPGLGLRQIYYSMNVEVTDKGDVPEGYKVSRKEKRNFPLILESPSPNQTSLYFCASSLYARDEKLFFGSGTQLSVL.

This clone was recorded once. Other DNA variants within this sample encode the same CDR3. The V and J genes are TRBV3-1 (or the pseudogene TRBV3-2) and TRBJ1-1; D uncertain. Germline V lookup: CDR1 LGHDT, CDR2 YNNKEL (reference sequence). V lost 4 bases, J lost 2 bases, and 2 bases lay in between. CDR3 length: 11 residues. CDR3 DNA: TGTGCCAGCAGCCTAAACACTGAAGCTTTCTTT. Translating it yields CASSLNTEAFF.

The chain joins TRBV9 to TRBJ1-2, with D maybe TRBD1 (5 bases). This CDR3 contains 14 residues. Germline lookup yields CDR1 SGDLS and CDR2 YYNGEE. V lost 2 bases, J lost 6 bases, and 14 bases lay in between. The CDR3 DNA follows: TGTGCCAGCAGCGTCCCCCCCCAGGGTGATGGCTACACCTTC. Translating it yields CASSVPPQGDGYTF.